One and the same sample provided the 5 T cell receptor beta chains below, sequenced in a study of blood T cell repertoires in COVID-19. Repertoires were generated with immunoSEQ multiplex PCR, while TCRdb's copy carries only in-frame clones and drops some. Of 120,000 or so clones in the sample, approximately 90% were seen once. Sequencing was done on a sample of peripheral blood. These receptors were obtained from a woman between 50 and 59 years old with acute or convalescent COVID-19.

The rearrangement uses TRBV6-1 and TRBJ1-6, with unresolved D. The CDR3 consists of 18 residues. V gave up 1 base and J gave up 1 base, with 14 bases separating them. In germline, CDR1 is MNHNS, CDR2 SASEGT. This CDR3 reads CASSEEVPRRSYNSPLHF. The CDR3 DNA follows: TGTGCCAGCAGTGAAGAAGTCCCGCGGAGGTCCTATAATTCACCCCTCCACTTT.

CDR3 coding DNA: TGCGCCAGCAGCTTGGGGACAGGGAAAGAGACCCAGTACTTC. Translating it yields CASSLGTGKETQYF. The chain uses TRBV5-1 and TRBJ2-5; 8 bases line up with TRBD1. The germline CDR1 and CDR2 sequences are SGHRS and YFSETQ. The CDR3 is 14 amino acids. V was pared by 0 bases and J by 3 bases, with 1 base of the junction left unmatched.

The J gene is TRBJ2-7, the V gene TRBV7-9, with 13 bases identical to TRBD2. The germline gives CDR1 SEHNR, CDR2 FQNEAQ (reference sequence). V dropped 10 bases and J dropped 9; count of bases not matched to a gene: 9. The CDR3 spans 13 residues. The CDR3 here is CAITGTSGNRQYF. CDR3 nucleotide sequence: TGTGCCATCACCGGGACTAGCGGGAATCGGCAGTACTTC.

The chain uses TRBV19 and TRBJ1-2; 9 positions agree with TRBD1. The CDR3 extends over 15 amino acids. Germline V gene data show CDR1 as LNHDA and CDR2 as SQIVND (reference sequence). V was pared by 5 bases and J by 5 bases, with 9 bases of the junction left unmatched. In DNA form, the CDR3 reads TGTGCCAGTAGTTACCCGGGACAGGGCCATTATGGCTACACCTTC. This gives the protein CASSYPGQGHYGYTF.

This chain connects TRBV18 to TRBJ2-1; no firm D call. There are 17 residues in the CDR3. Per the germline V gene, CDR1 is KGHSH and CDR2 is LQKENI. Trimming shortened V by 2 bases and J by 0 bases, and 14 bases separated the two germline ends. CDR3 loop: CASSPGRVTASYNEQFF. The CDR3 coding sequence is TGTGCCAGCTCACCAGGTCGCGTTACTGCCTCCTACAATGAGCAGTTCTTC.